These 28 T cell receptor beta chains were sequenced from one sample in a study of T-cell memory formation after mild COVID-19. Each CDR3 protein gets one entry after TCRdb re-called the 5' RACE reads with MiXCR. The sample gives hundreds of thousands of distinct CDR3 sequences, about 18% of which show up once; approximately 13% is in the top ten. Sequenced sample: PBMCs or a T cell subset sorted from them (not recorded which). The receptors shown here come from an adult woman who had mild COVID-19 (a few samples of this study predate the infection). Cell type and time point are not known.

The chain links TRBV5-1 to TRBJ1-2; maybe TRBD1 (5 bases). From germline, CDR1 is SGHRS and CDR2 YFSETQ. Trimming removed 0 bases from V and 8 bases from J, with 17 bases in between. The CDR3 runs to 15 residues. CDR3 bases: TGCGCCAGCAGCTTGGAGGGGACGGAGGGGTCCGGCTACACCTTC. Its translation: CASSLEGTEGSGYTF.

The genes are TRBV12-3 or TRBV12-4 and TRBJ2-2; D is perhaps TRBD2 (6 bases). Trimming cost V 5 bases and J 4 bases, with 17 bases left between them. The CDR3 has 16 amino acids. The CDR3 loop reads CASSPYGTFFTGELFF. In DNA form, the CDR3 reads TGTGCCAGCAGTCCCTACGGGACTTTTTTCACCGGGGAGCTGTTTTTT.

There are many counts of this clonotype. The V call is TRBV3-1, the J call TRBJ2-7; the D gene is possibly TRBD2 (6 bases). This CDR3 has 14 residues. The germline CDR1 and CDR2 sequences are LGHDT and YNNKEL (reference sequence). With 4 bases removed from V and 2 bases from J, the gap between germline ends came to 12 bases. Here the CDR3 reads CASSRGDPPYEQYF. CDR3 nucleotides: TGTGCCAGCAGCCGCGGGGACCCTCCCTACGAGCAGTACTTC.

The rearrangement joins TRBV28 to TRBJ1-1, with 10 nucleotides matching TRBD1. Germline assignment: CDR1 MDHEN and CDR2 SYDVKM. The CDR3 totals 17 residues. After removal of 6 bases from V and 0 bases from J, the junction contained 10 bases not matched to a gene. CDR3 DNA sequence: TGTGCCAGCAGGACATTGTGGACAGGGGGATTGAACACTGAAGCTTTCTTT. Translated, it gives CASRTLWTGGLNTEAFF.

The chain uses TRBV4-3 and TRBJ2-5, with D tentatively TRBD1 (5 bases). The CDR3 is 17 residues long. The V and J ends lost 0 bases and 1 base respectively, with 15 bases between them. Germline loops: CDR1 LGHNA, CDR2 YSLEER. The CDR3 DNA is TGCGCCAGCAGCCAAGATTGGACAAGACAGATCCAAGAGACCCAGTACTTC. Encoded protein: CASSQDWTRQIQETQYF.

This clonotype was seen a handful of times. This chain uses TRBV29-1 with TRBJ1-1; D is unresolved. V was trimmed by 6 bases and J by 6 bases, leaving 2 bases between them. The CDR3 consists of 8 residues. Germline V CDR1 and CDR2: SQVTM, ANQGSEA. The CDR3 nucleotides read TGCAGCGTCCCTGAAGCTTTCTTT. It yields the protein CSVPEAFF.

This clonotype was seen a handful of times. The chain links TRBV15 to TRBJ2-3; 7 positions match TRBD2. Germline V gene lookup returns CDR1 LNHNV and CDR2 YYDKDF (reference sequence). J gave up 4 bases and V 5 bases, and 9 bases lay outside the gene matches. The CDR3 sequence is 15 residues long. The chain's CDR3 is CATSPQRTSPDTQYF. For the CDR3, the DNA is TGTGCCACCAGCCCACAAAGGACTAGTCCAGATACGCAGTATTTT.

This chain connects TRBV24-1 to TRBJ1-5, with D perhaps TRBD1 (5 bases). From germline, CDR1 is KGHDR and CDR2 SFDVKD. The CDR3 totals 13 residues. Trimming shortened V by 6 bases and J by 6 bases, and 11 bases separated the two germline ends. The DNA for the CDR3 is TGTGCCACCAGTCGGGACTCCCTTCAGCCCCAGCATTTT. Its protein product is CATSRDSLQPQHF.

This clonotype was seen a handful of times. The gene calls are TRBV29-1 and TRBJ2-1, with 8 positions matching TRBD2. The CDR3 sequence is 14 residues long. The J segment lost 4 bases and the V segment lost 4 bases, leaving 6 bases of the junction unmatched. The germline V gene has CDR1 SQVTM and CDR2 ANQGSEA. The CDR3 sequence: CSVGGTRGYNEQFF. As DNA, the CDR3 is TGCAGCGTTGGGGGGACTAGGGGATACAATGAGCAGTTCTTC.

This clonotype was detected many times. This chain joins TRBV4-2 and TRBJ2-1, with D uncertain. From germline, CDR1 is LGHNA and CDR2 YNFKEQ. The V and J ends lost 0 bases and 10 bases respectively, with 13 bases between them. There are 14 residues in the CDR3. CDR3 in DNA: TGTGCCAGCAGCCAAGATCTCTTCGGTGTAGAGCAGTTCTTC. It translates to CASSQDLFGVEQFF.

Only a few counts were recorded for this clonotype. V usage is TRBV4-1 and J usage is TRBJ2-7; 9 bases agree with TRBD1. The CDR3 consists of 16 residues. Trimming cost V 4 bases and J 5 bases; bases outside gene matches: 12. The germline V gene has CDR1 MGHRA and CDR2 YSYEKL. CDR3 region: CASSRPVAGQGHEQYF. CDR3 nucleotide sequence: TGCGCCAGCAGCCGGCCCGTGGCGGGACAGGGCCACGAGCAGTACTTC.

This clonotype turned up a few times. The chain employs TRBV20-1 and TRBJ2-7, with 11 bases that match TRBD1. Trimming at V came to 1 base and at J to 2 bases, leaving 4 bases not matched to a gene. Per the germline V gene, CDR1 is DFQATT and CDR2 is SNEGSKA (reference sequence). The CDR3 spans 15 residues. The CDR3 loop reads CSARAWDRGTYEQYF. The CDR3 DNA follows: TGCAGTGCTAGAGCTTGGGACAGGGGGACCTACGAGCAGTACTTC.

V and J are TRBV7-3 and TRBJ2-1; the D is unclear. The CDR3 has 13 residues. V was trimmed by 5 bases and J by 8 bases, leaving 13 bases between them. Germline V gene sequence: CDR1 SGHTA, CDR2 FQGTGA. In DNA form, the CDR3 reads TGTGCCAGCAGCCTCCCCCATGGAGATGAGCAGTTCTTC. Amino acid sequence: CASSLPHGDEQFF.

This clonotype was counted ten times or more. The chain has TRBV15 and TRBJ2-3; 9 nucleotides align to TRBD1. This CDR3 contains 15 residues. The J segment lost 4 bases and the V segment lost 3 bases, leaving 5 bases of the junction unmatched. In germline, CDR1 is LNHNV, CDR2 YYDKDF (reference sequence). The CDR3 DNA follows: TGTGCCACCAGCAGGGACAGGGGTGGCGCAGATACGCAGTATTTT. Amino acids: CATSRDRGGADTQYF.

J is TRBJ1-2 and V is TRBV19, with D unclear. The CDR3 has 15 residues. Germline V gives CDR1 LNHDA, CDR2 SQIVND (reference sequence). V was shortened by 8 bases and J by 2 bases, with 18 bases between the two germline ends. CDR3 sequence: CASSIAWHTNYGYTF. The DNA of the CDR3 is TGTGCCAGTTCCATTGCGTGGCACACCAACTATGGCTACACCTTC. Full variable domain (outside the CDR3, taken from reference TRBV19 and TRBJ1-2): DGGITQSPKYLFRKEGQNVTLSCEQNLNHDAMYWYRQDPGQGLRLIYYSQIVNDFQKGDIAEGYSVSREKKESFPLTVTSAQKNPTAFYLCASSIAWHTNYGYTFGSGTRLTVV.

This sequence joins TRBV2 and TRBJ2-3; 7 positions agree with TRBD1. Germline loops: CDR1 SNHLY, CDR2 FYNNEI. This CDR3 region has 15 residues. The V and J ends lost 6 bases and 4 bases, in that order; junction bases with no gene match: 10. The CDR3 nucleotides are TGTGCCAGCAGCCCGACAGGGATGACCCCAGATACGCAGTATTTT. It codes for CASSPTGMTPDTQYF. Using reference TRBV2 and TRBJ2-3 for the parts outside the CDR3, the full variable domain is EPEVTQTPSHQVTQMGQEVILRCVPISNHLYFYWYRQILGQKVEFLVSFYNNEISEKSEIFDDQFSVERPDGSNFTLKIRSTKLEDSAMYFCASSPTGMTPDTQYFGPGTRLTVL.

In DNA, the CDR3 is TGTGCCAGCAGCTTAGCTTCGGCGACAGGGACTTACGAGCAGTACTTC. As protein: CASSLASATGTYEQYF. The rearrangement joins TRBV7-6 to TRBJ2-7; a possible D gene is TRBD1 (7 bases). The germline V and J ends were trimmed by 0 bases and 4 bases, with 16 bases remaining between them. CDR3 length: 16 amino acids. From germline, CDR1 is SGHVS and CDR2 FNYEAQ. The complete variable domain, with remaining parts taken from reference TRBV7-6 and TRBJ2-7, reads GAGVSQSPRYKVTKRGQDVALRCDPISGHVSLYWYRQALGQGPEFLTYFNYEAQQDKSGLPNDRFSAERPEGSISTLTIQRTEQRDSAMYRCASSLASATGTYEQYFGPGTRLTVT.

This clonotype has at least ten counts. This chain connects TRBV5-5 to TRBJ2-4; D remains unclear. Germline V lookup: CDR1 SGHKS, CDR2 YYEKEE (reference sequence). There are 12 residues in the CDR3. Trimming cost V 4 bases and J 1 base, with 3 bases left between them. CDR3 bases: TGTGCCAGCAGCGGGGCCAAAAACATTCAGTACTTC. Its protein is CASSGAKNIQYF.

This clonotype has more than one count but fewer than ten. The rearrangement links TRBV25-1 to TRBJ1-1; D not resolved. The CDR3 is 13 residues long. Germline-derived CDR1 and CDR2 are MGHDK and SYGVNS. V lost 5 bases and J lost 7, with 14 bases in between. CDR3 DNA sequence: TGTGCCAGCAGTCGACGAGGAAGATTTGAAGCTTTCTTT. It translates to CASSRRGRFEAFF.

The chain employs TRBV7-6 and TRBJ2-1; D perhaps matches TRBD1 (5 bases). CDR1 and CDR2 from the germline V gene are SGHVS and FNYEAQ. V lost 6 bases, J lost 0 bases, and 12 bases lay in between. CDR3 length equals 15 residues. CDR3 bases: TGTGCCAGCAGTACGACAGACAGCTCCTACAATGAGCAGTTCTTC. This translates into CASSTTDSSYNEQFF.

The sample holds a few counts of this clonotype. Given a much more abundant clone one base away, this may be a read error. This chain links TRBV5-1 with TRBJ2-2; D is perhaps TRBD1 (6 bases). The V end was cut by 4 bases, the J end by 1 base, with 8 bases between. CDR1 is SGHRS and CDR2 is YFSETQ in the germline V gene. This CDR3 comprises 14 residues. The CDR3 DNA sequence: TGCGCCAGCAGCGTGACAGGGAACACCGGGGAGCTGTTTTTT. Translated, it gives CASSVTGNTGELFF.

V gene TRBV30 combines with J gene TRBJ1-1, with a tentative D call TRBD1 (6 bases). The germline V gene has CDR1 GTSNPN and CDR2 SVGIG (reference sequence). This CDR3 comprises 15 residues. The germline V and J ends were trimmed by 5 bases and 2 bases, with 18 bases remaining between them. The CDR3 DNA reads TGTGCCTGGTCCCCGGACAGCTATTCAAACACTGAAGCTTTCTTT. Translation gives CAWSPDSYSNTEAFF.

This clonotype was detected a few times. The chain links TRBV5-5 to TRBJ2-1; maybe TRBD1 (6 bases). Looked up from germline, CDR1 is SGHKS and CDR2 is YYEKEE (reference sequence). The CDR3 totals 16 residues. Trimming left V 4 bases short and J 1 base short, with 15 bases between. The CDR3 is CASSLIQGSSYNEQFF. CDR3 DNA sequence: TGTGCCAGCAGCCTAATTCAGGGGTCGTCCTACAATGAGCAGTTCTTC.

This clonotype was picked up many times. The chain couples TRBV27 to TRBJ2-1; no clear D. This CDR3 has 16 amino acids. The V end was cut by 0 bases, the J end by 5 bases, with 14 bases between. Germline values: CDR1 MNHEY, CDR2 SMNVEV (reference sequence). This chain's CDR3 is CASSLSYQVRDNEQFF. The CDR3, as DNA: TGTGCCAGCAGTTTATCTTATCAAGTTCGGGACAATGAGCAGTTCTTC.

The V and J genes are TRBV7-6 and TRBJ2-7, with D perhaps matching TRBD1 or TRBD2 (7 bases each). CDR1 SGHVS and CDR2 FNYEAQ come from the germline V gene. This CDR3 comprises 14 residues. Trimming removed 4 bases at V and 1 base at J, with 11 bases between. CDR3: CASSWQGGSYEQYF. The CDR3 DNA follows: TGTGCCAGCAGCTGGCAGGGGGGGTCCTACGAGCAGTACTTC.

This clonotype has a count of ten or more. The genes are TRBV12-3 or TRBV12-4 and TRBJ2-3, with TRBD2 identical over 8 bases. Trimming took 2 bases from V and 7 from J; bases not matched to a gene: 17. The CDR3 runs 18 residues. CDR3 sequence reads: CASSLRGGPTQPWNTQYF. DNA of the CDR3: TGTGCCAGCAGTTTACGGGGGGGGCCCACCCAGCCTTGGAATACGCAGTATTTT.

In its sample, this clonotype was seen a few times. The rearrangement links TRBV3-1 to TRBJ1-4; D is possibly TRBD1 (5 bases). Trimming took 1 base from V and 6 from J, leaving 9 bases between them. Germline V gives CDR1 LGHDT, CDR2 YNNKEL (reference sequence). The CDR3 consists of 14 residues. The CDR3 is CASSQGWGYEKLFF. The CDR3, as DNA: TGTGCCAGCAGCCAAGGGTGGGGGTATGAAAAACTGTTTTTT.

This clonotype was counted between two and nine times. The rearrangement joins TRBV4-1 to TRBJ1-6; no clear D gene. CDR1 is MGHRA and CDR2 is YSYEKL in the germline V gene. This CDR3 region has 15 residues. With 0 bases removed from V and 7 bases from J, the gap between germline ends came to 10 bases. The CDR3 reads CASSQDPRLNSPLHF. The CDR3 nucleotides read TGCGCCAGCAGCCAAGACCCCAGGCTGAATTCACCCCTCCACTTT.